Listed here is a single T cell receptor beta chain. A read error may produce the germline difference seen at one junction end. This sample also contains other DNA sequences that code for the same CDR3. Only in-frame clones appear in the TCRdb table, and some are missing; sequencing was by immunoSEQ multiplex PCR. The sample lists around 50,000 clones, more than 75% occurring once. Germline V gene sequence: CDR1 SGHTA, CDR2 FQGTGA. This CDR3 spans 15 amino acids. This entry is derived from a study of T cell changes during pregnancy in multiple sclerosis. V and J are TRBV7-3 and TRBJ1-6, with D perhaps matching TRBD1 (6 bases). The clonotype was recovered from a human donor whose cells served as feeder cells for cultures in a pregnancy study. The sequenced sample consisted of peripheral blood from another person, used as feeder cells. The CDR3 nucleotides are TGTGCCAGCAGCTTACTGGGGGCTGATAATTCGCCCCTCCACTTT. The encoded protein is CASSLLGADNSPLHF. The variable domain in full, with the rest retrieved from reference TRBV7-3 and TRBJ1-6, is GAGVSQTPSNKVTEKGKYVELRCDPISGHTALYWYRQSLGQGPEFLIYFQGTGAADDSGLPNDRFFAVRPEGSVSTLKIQRTERGDSAVYLCASSLLGADNSPLHFGNGTRLTVT.